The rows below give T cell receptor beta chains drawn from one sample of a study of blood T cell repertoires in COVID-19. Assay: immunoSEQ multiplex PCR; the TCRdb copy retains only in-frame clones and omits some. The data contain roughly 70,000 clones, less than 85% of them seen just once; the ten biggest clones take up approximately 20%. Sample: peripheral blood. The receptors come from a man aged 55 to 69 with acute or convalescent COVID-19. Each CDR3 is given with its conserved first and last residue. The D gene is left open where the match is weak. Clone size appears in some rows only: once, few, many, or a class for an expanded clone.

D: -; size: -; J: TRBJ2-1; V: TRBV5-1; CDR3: CASAYVGDRPEQFF; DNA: TGCGCCAGCGCCTATGTGGGAGATCGGCCAGAGCAGTTCTTC
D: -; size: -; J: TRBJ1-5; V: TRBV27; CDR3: CASSFAAGRSQPQHF; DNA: TGTGCCAGCAGTTTCGCGGCAGGGAGGAGTCAGCCCCAGCATTTT
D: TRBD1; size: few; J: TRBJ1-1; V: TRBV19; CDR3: CATGQANTEAFF; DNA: TGTGCCACAGGACAGGCGAACACTGAAGCTTTCTTT
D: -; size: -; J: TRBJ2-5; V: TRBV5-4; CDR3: CASSRGGGARETQYF; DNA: TGTGCCAGCAGCCGAGGAGGGGGGGCCAGAGAGACCCAGTACTTC
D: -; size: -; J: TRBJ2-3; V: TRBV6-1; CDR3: CASSEAITGSRDTQYF; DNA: TGTGCCAGCAGTGAAGCAATTACAGGGAGTAGAGATACGCAGTATTTT
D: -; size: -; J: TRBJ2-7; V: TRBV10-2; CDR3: CASSRTQDEQYF; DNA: TGCGCCAGCAGCCGAACTCAGGACGAGCAGTACTTC
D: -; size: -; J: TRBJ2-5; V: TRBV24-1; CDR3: CATSSDSRWETQYF; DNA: TGTGCCACCAGTTCGGACAGCCGATGGGAGACCCAGTACTTC
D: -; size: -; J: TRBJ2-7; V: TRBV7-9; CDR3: CASSSRATYEQYF; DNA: TGTGCCAGCAGCAGCAGGGCTACCTACGAGCAGTACTTC
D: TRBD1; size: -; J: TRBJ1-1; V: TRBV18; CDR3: CASSPTTGEDTEAFF; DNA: TGTGCCAGCTCACCAACTACAGGGGAGGATACTGAAGCTTTCTTT
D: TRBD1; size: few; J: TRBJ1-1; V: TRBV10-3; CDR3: CAISDRDRAIAEAFF; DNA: TGTGCCATCAGTGATCGCGACAGGGCTATCGCTGAAGCTTTCTTT
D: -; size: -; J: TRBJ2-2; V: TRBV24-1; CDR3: CATSSLGSGTGELFF; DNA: TGTGCCACCAGTTCATTGGGTTCAGGCACCGGGGAGCTGTTTTTT
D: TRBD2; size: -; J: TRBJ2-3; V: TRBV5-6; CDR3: CASSSQGLAGGPSDTQYF; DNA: TGTGCCAGCAGCTCACAGGGGTTAGCGGGGGGGCCCTCAGATACGCAGTATTTT
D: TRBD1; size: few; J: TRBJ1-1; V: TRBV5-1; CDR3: CASSYQTGDRLNTEAFF; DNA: TGCGCCAGCAGCTATCAGACAGGGGATCGTTTGAACACTGAAGCTTTCTTT
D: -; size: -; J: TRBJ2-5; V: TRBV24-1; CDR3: CAAMDRQGETQYF; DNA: TGTGCCGCAATGGACAGACAAGGAGAGACCCAGTACTTC
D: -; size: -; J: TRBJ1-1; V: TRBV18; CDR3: CASSPGDTKAFF; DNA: TGTGCCAGCTCCCCCGGGGACACCAAAGCTTTCTTT
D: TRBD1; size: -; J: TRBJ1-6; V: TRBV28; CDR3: CASSSRDRGLSPLHF; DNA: TGTGCCAGCAGTTCCCGCGACAGGGGCTTGTCACCCCTCCACTTT
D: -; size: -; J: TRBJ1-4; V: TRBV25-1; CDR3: CASSESGGKEKLFF; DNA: TGTGCCAGCAGTGAAAGTGGGGGCAAGGAAAAACTGTTTTTT
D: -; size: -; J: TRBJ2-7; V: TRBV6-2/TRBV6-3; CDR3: CASSYLARREQYF; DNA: TGTGCCAGCAGTTACTTGGCGCGCAGGGAGCAGTACTTC
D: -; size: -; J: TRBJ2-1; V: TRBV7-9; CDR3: CASSIRHYNEQFF; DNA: TGTGCCAGCAGCATAAGACATTACAATGAGCAGTTCTTC
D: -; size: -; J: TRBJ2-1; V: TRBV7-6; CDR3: CASSLGPPGNEQFF; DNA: TGTGCCAGCAGCTTAGGCCCCCCCGGCAATGAGCAGTTCTTC
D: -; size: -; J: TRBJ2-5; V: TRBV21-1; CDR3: CASSPPDRGVVGETQYF; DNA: TGTGCCAGCAGTCCTCCTGACAGGGGAGTTGTCGGGGAGACCCAGTACTTC
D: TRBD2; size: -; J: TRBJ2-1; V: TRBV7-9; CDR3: CASSLGLAGYNEQFF; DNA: TGTGCCAGCAGCTTAGGCCTAGCGGGTTACAATGAGCAGTTCTTC
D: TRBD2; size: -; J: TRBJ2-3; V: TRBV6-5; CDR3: CASWDELADTDTQYF; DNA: TGTGCCAGCTGGGATGAACTAGCGGACACAGATACGCAGTATTTT
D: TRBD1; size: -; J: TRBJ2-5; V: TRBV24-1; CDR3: CATSDLPGGDETQYF; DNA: TGTGCCACCAGTGATTTACCAGGGGGCGACGAGACCCAGTACTTC
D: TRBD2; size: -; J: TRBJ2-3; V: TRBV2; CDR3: CASRTSGGVDTQYF; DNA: TGTGCCAGCAGGACTAGCGGGGGGGTAGATACGCAGTATTTT
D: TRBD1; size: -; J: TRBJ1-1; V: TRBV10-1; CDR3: CASSESGTGGTEAFF; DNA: TGCGCCAGCAGTGAGTCTGGGACAGGGGGTACTGAAGCTTTCTTT
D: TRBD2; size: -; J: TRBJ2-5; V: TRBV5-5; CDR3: CASSLASGEETQYF; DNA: TGTGCCAGCAGCTTGGCTAGCGGGGAAGAGACCCAGTACTTC
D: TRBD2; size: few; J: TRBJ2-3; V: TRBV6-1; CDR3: CASSESAGGSTDTQYF; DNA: TGTGCCAGCAGTGAATCCGCGGGGGGGAGTACAGATACGCAGTATTTT
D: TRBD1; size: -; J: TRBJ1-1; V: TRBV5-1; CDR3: CASSLFTGGTEAFF; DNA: TGCGCCAGCAGCTTGTTCACAGGGGGCACTGAAGCTTTCTTT
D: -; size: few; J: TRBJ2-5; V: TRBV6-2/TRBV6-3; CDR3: CASSYPGWGETQYF; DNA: TGTGCCAGCAGTTACCCAGGGTGGGGAGAGACCCAGTACTTC
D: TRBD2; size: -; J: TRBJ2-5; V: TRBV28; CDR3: CASSSPLAGGETQYF; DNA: TGTGCCAGCAGTTCCCCACTAGCGGGAGGGGAGACCCAGTACTTC
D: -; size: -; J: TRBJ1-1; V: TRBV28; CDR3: CASGDSDTEAFF; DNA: TGTGCCAGCGGCGACAGCGACACTGAAGCTTTCTTT
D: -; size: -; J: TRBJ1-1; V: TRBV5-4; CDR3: CASSLPDRNTEAFF; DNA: TGTGCCAGCAGCCTACCTGACAGGAACACTGAAGCTTTCTTT
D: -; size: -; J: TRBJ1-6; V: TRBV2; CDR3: CASSGGGNSPLHF; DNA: TGTGCCAGCAGTGGCGGGGGTAATTCACCCCTCCACTTT
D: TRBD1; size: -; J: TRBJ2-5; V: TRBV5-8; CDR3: CASSSPRGYQETQYF; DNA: TGTGCCAGCAGCTCTCCCAGGGGGTACCAAGAGACCCAGTACTTC
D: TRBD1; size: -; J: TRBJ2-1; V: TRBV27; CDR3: CASSHGTVTYNEQFF; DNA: TGTGCCAGCAGTCACGGGACAGTTACCTACAATGAGCAGTTCTTC
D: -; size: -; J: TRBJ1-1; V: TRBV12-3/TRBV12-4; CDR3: CASSLSGGTEAFF; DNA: TGTGCCAGCAGTTTATCCGGGGGCACTGAAGCTTTCTTT
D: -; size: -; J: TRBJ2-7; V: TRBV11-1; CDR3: CASSLSTTYEQYF; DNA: TGTGCCAGCAGCTTATCGACAACCTACGAGCAGTACTTC
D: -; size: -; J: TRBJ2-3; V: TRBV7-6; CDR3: CASSPGTSTDTQYF; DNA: TGTGCCAGCAGCCCAGGGACTAGCACAGATACGCAGTATTTT
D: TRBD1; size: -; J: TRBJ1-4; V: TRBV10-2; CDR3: CASSYDRGWLFF; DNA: TGCGCCAGCAGCTACGACAGGGGGTGGCTGTTTTTT
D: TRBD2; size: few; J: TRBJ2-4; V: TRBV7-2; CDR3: CASSRGEGWTTGKNIQYF; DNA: TGTGCCAGCAGCCGCGGGGAGGGATGGACCACCGGCAAAAACATTCAGTACTTC
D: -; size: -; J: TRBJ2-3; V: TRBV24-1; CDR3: CATSDFRAYSPF; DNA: TGTGCCACCAGTGACTTCAGGGCCTACTCTCCCTTT
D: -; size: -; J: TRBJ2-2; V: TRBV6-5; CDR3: CASSYSEPSNTGELFF; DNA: TGTGCCAGCAGTTACTCCGAACCGAGCAACACCGGGGAGCTGTTTTTT
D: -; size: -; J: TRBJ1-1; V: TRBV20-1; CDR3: CSASKNTEAFF; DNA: TGCAGTGCATCAAAGAACACTGAAGCTTTCTTT
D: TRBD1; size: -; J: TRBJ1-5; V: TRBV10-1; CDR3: CASSPGQGAAYSNQPQHF; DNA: TGCGCCAGCAGCCCCGGACAGGGGGCTGCGTATAGCAATCAGCCCCAGCATTTT
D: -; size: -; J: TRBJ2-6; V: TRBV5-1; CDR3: CASSLERSTGANVLTF; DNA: TGCGCCAGCAGCTTGGAACGCAGTACCGGGGCCAACGTCCTGACTTTC
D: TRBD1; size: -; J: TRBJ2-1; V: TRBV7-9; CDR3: CASSLVTGQGVYEQFF; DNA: TGTGCCAGCAGCTTAGTAACGGGACAGGGGGTTTATGAGCAGTTCTTC
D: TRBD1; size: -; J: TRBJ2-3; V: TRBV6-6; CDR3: CASRRQGPSTDTQYF; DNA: TGTGCCAGCAGAAGACAGGGACCTAGCACAGATACGCAGTATTTT
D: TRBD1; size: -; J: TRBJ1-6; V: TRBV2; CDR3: CASRGQGFNNSPLHF; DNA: TGTGCCAGCAGAGGACAGGGTTTTAATAATTCACCCCTCCACTTT
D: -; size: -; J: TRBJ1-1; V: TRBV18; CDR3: CASSPIFHTEAFF; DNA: TGTGCCAGCTCACCAATCTTTCACACTGAAGCTTTCTTT
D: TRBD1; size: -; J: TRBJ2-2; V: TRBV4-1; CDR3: CASSPPGQGKPGELFF; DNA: TGCGCCAGCAGCCCCCCGGGACAGGGGAAACCCGGGGAGCTGTTTTTT
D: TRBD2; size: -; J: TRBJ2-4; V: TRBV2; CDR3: CASRKPGLAAKNIQYF; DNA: TGTGCCAGCAGAAAGCCGGGACTAGCGGCCAAAAACATTCAGTACTTC
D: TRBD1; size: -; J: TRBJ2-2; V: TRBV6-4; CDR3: CASGPTGSDGELFF; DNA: TGTGCCAGCGGACCGACAGGGTCGGACGGGGAGCTGTTTTTT
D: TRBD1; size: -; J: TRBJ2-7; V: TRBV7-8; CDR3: CASSLPIRDRAYEQYF; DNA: TGTGCCAGCAGCTTACCCATCCGGGACAGGGCCTACGAGCAGTACTTC
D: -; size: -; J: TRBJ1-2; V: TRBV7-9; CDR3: CASSLESGDGYTF; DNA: TGTGCCAGCAGCTTAGAATCGGGGGACGGCTACACCTTC